Listed below are T cell receptor beta chains from one sample, sequenced in a study of shared clonotypes between healthy human individuals. Profiled with immunoSEQ multiplex PCR; TCRdb holds only in-frame clones, not every one. The data show roughly 1,100,000 clones, with roughly 70% seen just once and about 1.5% held by the top ten. The sequencing sample was made of memory CD4+ T cells sorted from blood. Receptors originate from a young man in good health. Both conserved end residues are part of each CDR3. D genes are given only for firm matches. Not every row has a clone size; where given, it reads once, few, many or a size class.

clone size: NA
D gene: NA
J gene: TRBJ2-2
V gene: TRBV5-1
CDR3 DNA: TGCGCCAGCAGCTTGGACAGAAACACCGGGGAGCTGTTTTTT
CDR3 protein: CASSLDRNTGELFF

clone size: NA
D gene: NA
J gene: TRBJ2-2
V gene: TRBV19
CDR3 DNA: TGTGCCAGTAGTAGCGGAGGGGTTCAAACCGGGGAGCTGTTTTTT
CDR3 protein: CASSSGGVQTGELFF

clone size: NA
D gene: NA
J gene: TRBJ2-1
V gene: TRBV2
CDR3 DNA: TGTGCCAGCAGCGCCCTAGCGTCCTACAATGAGCAGTTCTTC
CDR3 protein: CASSALASYNEQFF

clone size: few
D gene: NA
J gene: TRBJ1-1
V gene: TRBV9
CDR3 DNA: TGTGCCAGCAGCGGCTTATCGGGTACTGAAGCTTTCTTT
CDR3 protein: CASSGLSGTEAFF

clone size: NA
D gene: NA
J gene: TRBJ2-2
V gene: TRBV25-1
CDR3 DNA: TGTGCCAGCAGTGCTGACGGGACAAATAACACCGGGGAGCTGTTTTTT
CDR3 protein: CASSADGTNNTGELFF

clone size: NA
D gene: TRBD1
J gene: TRBJ1-1
V gene: TRBV6-9
CDR3 DNA: TGTGCCAGCAGTCAGGGGGGGTCTGCTGAAGCTTTCTTT
CDR3 protein: CASSQGGSAEAFF

clone size: NA
D gene: NA
J gene: TRBJ2-7
V gene: TRBV30
CDR3 DNA: TGTGCCTGGACTCCCGGACAGAAGTCCTACGAGCAGTACTTC
CDR3 protein: CAWTPGQKSYEQYF

clone size: NA
D gene: TRBD1
J gene: TRBJ1-2
V gene: TRBV5-1
CDR3 DNA: TGCGCCAGCAGCGGAACAGGGGGCACTAACTATGGCTACACCTTC
CDR3 protein: CASSGTGGTNYGYTF

clone size: NA
D gene: NA
J gene: TRBJ2-1
V gene: TRBV2
CDR3 DNA: TGTGCCTCCAGCCTAAGGGACTTCTCCTACAATGAGCAGTTCTTC
CDR3 protein: CASSLRDFSYNEQFF

clone size: few
D gene: NA
J gene: TRBJ1-5
V gene: TRBV30
CDR3 DNA: TGTGCCTGGAGTGCAAAAACAGGGCCCGGTAATCAGCCCCAGCATTTT
CDR3 protein: CAWSAKTGPGNQPQHF

clone size: NA
D gene: NA
J gene: TRBJ1-4
V gene: TRBV29-1
CDR3 DNA: TGCAGCGTTGAAGAAGTCGAAGAAAAACTGTTTTTT
CDR3 protein: CSVEEVEEKLFF

clone size: NA
D gene: NA
J gene: TRBJ1-5
V gene: TRBV5-8
CDR3 DNA: TGTGCCAGCAGCCCCGTTCGTTGGAGCAATCAGCCCCAGCATTTT
CDR3 protein: CASSPVRWSNQPQHF

clone size: NA
D gene: TRBD1
J gene: TRBJ1-5
V gene: TRBV10-2
CDR3 DNA: TGCGCCAGCGGGACAGGGAGGGGGAATCAGCCCCAGCATTTT
CDR3 protein: CASGTGRGNQPQHF

clone size: NA
D gene: NA
J gene: TRBJ2-5
V gene: TRBV7-6
CDR3 DNA: TGTGCCAGCAGCATCGGAAACGTACGGGAGACCCAGTACTTC
CDR3 protein: CASSIGNVRETQYF

clone size: NA
D gene: TRBD1
J gene: TRBJ1-1
V gene: TRBV10-3
CDR3 DNA: TGTGCCATTAAGCCGGGACAGGAGGGAACTGAAGCTTTCTTT
CDR3 protein: CAIKPGQEGTEAFF

clone size: NA
D gene: NA
J gene: TRBJ2-7
V gene: TRBV5-1
CDR3 DNA: TGCGCCAGCAGCTGGCGGGACAGAACGGAGGACGAGCAGTACTTC
CDR3 protein: CASSWRDRTEDEQYF

clone size: NA
D gene: NA
J gene: TRBJ1-5
V gene: TRBV7-9
CDR3 DNA: TGTGCCAGCAGTACTGAGGGGGGCCAGCCCCAGCATTTT
CDR3 protein: CASSTEGGQPQHF

clone size: NA
D gene: NA
J gene: TRBJ1-4
V gene: TRBV27
CDR3 DNA: TGTGCCAGCAGTTTAAAGGTGACAGGCAATGAAAAACTGTTTTTT
CDR3 protein: CASSLKVTGNEKLFF

clone size: few
D gene: NA
J gene: TRBJ2-2
V gene: TRBV5-6
CDR3 DNA: TGTGCCAGCAGCCAGGTCAGACAGCTAGACACCGGGGAGCTGTTTTTT
CDR3 protein: CASSQVRQLDTGELFF

clone size: NA
D gene: TRBD1
J gene: TRBJ1-5
V gene: TRBV5-6
CDR3 DNA: TGTGCCAGCAGCCCGCATGCGGGACAGTTCAATCAGCCCCAGCATTTT
CDR3 protein: CASSPHAGQFNQPQHF

clone size: NA
D gene: NA
J gene: TRBJ2-5
V gene: TRBV29-1
CDR3 DNA: TGCAGCGTCCTCCCACAGGAGACCCAGTACTTC
CDR3 protein: CSVLPQETQYF

clone size: NA
D gene: NA
J gene: TRBJ2-2
V gene: TRBV5-1
CDR3 DNA: TGCGCCTGCTCCATGAGGCAGATGAACACCGGGGAGCTGTTTTTT
CDR3 protein: CACSMRQMNTGELFF

clone size: NA
D gene: NA
J gene: TRBJ1-1
V gene: TRBV19
CDR3 DNA: TGTGCCAGTAGTATCGGCGGACGGGTGAACACTGAAGCTTTCTTT
CDR3 protein: CASSIGGRVNTEAFF

clone size: NA
D gene: NA
J gene: TRBJ2-7
V gene: TRBV9
CDR3 DNA: TGTGCCAGCAGCCCTCATGGAGGGATCTACGAGCAGTACTTC
CDR3 protein: CASSPHGGIYEQYF

clone size: NA
D gene: TRBD1
J gene: TRBJ1-6
V gene: TRBV2
CDR3 DNA: TGTGCCAGCAGAAGGACAGGGCAATCACCCCTCCACTTT
CDR3 protein: CASRRTGQSPLHF

clone size: NA
D gene: NA
J gene: TRBJ2-1
V gene: TRBV11-2
CDR3 DNA: TGTGCCAGCAGCTTAGCCGTACGGGTTAGCGGTGAGCAGTTCTTC
CDR3 protein: CASSLAVRVSGEQFF

clone size: NA
D gene: TRBD1
J gene: TRBJ2-2
V gene: TRBV30
CDR3 DNA: TGTGCCTGGAGGGTCGGGACAGGGCCCACCGGGGAGCTGTTTTTT
CDR3 protein: CAWRVGTGPTGELFF

clone size: NA
D gene: TRBD2
J gene: TRBJ2-5
V gene: TRBV5-1
CDR3 DNA: TGCGCCAGCAGCTTGTCCAGCGGGGGGGAGACCCAGTACTTC
CDR3 protein: CASSLSSGGETQYF